This T cell receptor (beta chain) appears in the sequencing data of a study of OX40 agonist ivuxolimab in advanced cancers. Looking at the study overall: Dose-escalation cases comprised hepatocellular carcinoma, melanoma, renal cell or head and neck cancer.

The CDR3 is made up of 13 amino acids. The germline CDR1 and CDR2 sequences are ENHRY and SYGVKD. The V gene end was trimmed by 7 bases and the J gene end by 1 base; junction bases not matched to a gene: 4. Comments on this clone: Its antigen remains unidentified.

The study's findings and limits: In general, CD8+ T cells held more expanded clones than CD4+ did, on average.

Assay used: immunoSEQ multiplex PCR; TCRdb lists only in-frame clones, some missing. The sample consists of tens of thousands of clones, 65% to 90% of them appearing once. Source: CD4+ or CD8+ T cells sorted from blood, taken in a trial of the OX40 agonist ivuxolimab. The clonotype comes from an adult with an advanced solid tumor such as melanoma, head and neck, liver or kidney cancer. The chain joins TRBV10-3 to TRBJ2-7, with 7 positions matching TRBD1. The CDR3: CAINQDRSYEQYF. The CDR3 region has the DNA TGTGCCATCAACCAGGACAGGTCCTACGAGCAGTACTTC.